This T cell receptor (beta chain) is from a study of cytomegalovirus exposure and HLA in healthy donors. Overall study: The use of the same platform for the 100 to 150 validation repertoires and the roughly 680 first-cohort repertoires was reported by a later analysis. Whole-study results and caveats: Most observed TCR sequences were rare, whereas some public TCRs were detected in many donors. There were 150 to 200 TCR beta chains listed as cytomegalovirus-associated.

Generated by immunoSEQ multiplex PCR, the TCRdb table keeps only in-frame clones and is missing some. The sample records more than 85,000 clones, about 92% being singletons. As for this clone: What it binds is unknown.

This CDR3 comprises 14 residues. V shed 5 bases, J shed 7 bases, and the junction held 9 bases outside the gene matches. Germline CDR1 SNHLY, CDR2 FYNNEI. Sequencing was performed on PBMCs. J is TRBJ1-2 and V is TRBV2, with TRBD1 matching 8 bases. This TCR was recovered from a woman aged 18 to 35 in good health and CMV-seronegative. The CDR3 nucleotides read TGTGCCAGCAGTCAGGACAGGGTGGGTCCTGGCTACACCTTC. Translated, it gives CASSQDRVGPGYTF.